The clone carrying this TCR beta chain was seen a few times. Its antigen is currently unknown. Study findings and constraints: The larger-cohort validation was restricted to a single TCR beta V-J rearrangement rather than whole repertoires. Tumor memory CD4+ T cell TCR gene usage clustered with blood and lymph node memory CD4+ cells and lymph node naive CD4+ cells.

TCRdb reprocessed the 5' RACE reads via MiXCR and lists one record per CDR3 protein. The sample has under 5,500 distinct CDR3 sequences, about two thirds seen once. This CDR3 contains 12 residues. V was shortened by 3 bases and J by 5 bases, with 5 bases between the two germline ends. CDR1 SGHAT and CDR2 FQNNGV come from the germline V gene. The chain recombines TRBV11-2 with TRBJ2-1; no definite D call. The sample taken for sequencing was naive CD4+ T cells sorted from blood. Subset specified: naive CD4+ T cells, CD4+CD45RA+CD25-. This TCR derives from a female donor with breast cancer. This chain's CDR3 is CASSFTDNEQFF. The CDR3 bases are TGTGCCAGCAGCTTTACAGACAATGAGCAGTTCTTC.